The subject of this entry is one TCR beta chain. Its antigen is not identified. There are 15 residues in the CDR3. Germline values: CDR1 SGDLS, CDR2 YYNGEE. Trimming left V 3 bases short and J 0 bases short, with 13 bases between. This PCR relied on a set of 60 Vbeta primers and 13 Jbeta primers. Sequencing used immunoSEQ multiplex PCR; TCRdb keeps in-frame clones, though not all of them. The sample has some 110,000 clones, roughly 77% seen once; the top ten hold about 4.9%. The data originate from a study of cytomegalovirus exposure and HLA in healthy donors. Background on the study: Some 200 million T cells yielded 117 million unique TCR beta sequences in earlier analysis. Study findings and constraints: Donor immune exposure was known only as CMV serostatus. Roughly uniform sequencing depth across donors was assumed, possibly incorrectly. In an earlier analysis, most TCR beta V segments were productive about 87% or about 30% of the time.

The sequenced sample was PBMCs. The chain carries TRBV9 and TRBJ2-7; possibly TRBD2 for D (5 bases). The clonotype originates from a man aged 50 or older in good health and CMV-seropositive. The DNA of the CDR3 is TGTGCCAGCAGCGCCTTCTGGGAGAACTCCTACGAGCAGTACTTC. Translation gives CASSAFWENSYEQYF.